One sample yielded the 30 T cell receptor beta chains listed below, sequenced in a study of cytomegalovirus exposure and HLA in healthy donors. 60 Vbeta and 13 Jbeta primers were used in PCR. The table came from immunoSEQ multiplex PCR; TCRdb's copy has only in-frame clones and leaves some out. The table lists 130,000 or so clones, 75% of them singletons. The specimen was PBMCs. The source is a man aged 35 to 55 in good health and CMV-seronegative.

This chain connects TRBV7-8 to TRBJ2-5; D is uncertain. Trimming removed 8 bases at V and 2 bases at J, with 6 bases between. Germline lookup yields CDR1 SGHVS and CDR2 FQNEAQ. This CDR3 has 11 amino acids. The CDR3 sequence is CASEEQETQYF. DNA for the CDR3: TGTGCCAGCGAAGAGCAAGAGACCCAGTACTTC.

The rearrangement joins TRBV5-1 to TRBJ1-1, with 9 bases matching TRBD1. The trim removed 4 bases at V and 7 bases at J, leaving 11 bases unmatched. The CDR3 is 15 amino acids. The germline CDR1 and CDR2 sequences are SGHRS and YFSETQ. The CDR3 reads CASSLGQGKLGEAFF. The DNA for the CDR3 is TGCGCCAGCAGCCTCGGACAGGGGAAGTTGGGTGAAGCTTTCTTT.

The chain recombines TRBV6-5 with TRBJ1-1; a weak D match, TRBD1 (6 bases). Trimming took off 8 bases at V and 3 bases at J, with 13 bases between the two ends. In germline, CDR1 is MNHEY, CDR2 SVGAGI. The CDR3 has 13 residues. CDR3 sequence: CASFRGGYTEAFF. In DNA form, the CDR3 reads TGTGCCAGCTTCAGGGGAGGGTACACTGAAGCTTTCTTT.

The chain recombines TRBV4-1 with TRBJ2-5; D may be TRBD2 (7 bases). CDR3 length: 14 amino acids. Trimming pared 6 bases from V and 7 bases from J, leaving 18 bases between. Looked up from germline, CDR1 is MGHRA and CDR2 is YSYEKL. The chain's CDR3 is CASRAHGGGGTQYF. Written as DNA, the CDR3 is TGCGCCAGCAGGGCTCACGGGGGCGGGGGGACCCAGTACTTC.

The gene calls are TRBV2 and TRBJ2-1; D is ambiguous. Germline-derived CDR1 and CDR2 are SNHLY and FYNNEI. V was clipped by 2 bases and J by 7 bases, with 6 bases between them. The CDR3 has 12 residues. The CDR3, as DNA: TGTGCCAGCAGTGAAAGCGCGAATGAGCAGTTCTTC. It yields the protein CASSESANEQFF.

CDR3 protein: CASTFRIGLAGHNEQFF. The DNA for the CDR3 is TGTGCCAGCACCTTCCGGATAGGACTAGCGGGACACAATGAGCAGTTCTTC. The genes are TRBV28 and TRBJ2-1; 12 bases line up with TRBD2. Germline CDR1 and CDR2: MDHEN and SYDVKM. J was trimmed by 5 bases and V by 7 bases; bases with no gene match: 12. This CDR3 contains 17 residues.

There are a few counts of this clone. Relative to the germline gene, one junction end is altered; a read error may explain this. V gene TRBV7-2 combines with J gene TRBJ1-2; no clear D gene. The CDR3 extends over 14 amino acids. From germline, CDR1 is SGHTA and CDR2 FQGNSA. The chain's CDR3 is CASSLMSTAGRPGF. CDR3 nucleotide sequence: TGTGCCAGCAGCTTAATGAGCACAGCTGGCAGACCCGGCTTC.

The rearrangement uses TRBV28 and TRBJ1-6; the D gene is possibly TRBD1 (5 bases). The CDR3 totals 15 residues. V dropped 7 bases and J dropped 8 bases, with 18 bases sitting between them. Germline values: CDR1 MDHEN, CDR2 SYDVKM. CDR3 nucleotides: TGTGCCAGCACGGGGACTAGCGGAGCCTATTCACCCCTCCACTTT. Its protein is CASTGTSGAYSPLHF.

This clone was observed a handful of times. The chain couples TRBV2 to TRBJ1-6; TRBD1 matches 8 bases. With V trimmed by 2 bases and J by 0 bases, 9 bases remained unmatched. The CDR3 totals 19 residues. Germline lookup yields CDR1 SNHLY and CDR2 FYNNEI. Written as DNA, the CDR3 is TGTGCCAGCAGTGAATTTGGGACAGGAGCTCTCTCCTATAATTCACCCCTCCACTTT. This codes for CASSEFGTGALSYNSPLHF.

The chain is built from TRBV19 and TRBJ2-3; D perhaps matches TRBD2 (6 bases). The CDR3 has 15 residues. Germline CDR1 reads LNHDA; CDR2 reads SQIVND (reference sequence). The germline V and J ends were trimmed by 10 bases and 2 bases, with 19 bases remaining between them. The CDR3 nucleotides are TGTGCCACTTGGGGGACTCCCTACGACACAGATACGCAGTATTTT. It translates to CATWGTPYDTDTQYF.

This chain connects TRBV7-8 to TRBJ1-3; a possible D gene is TRBD1 (6 bases). V lost 5 bases, J lost 9 bases, and 23 bases lay in between. The CDR3 runs to 16 residues. Germline V gives CDR1 SGHVS, CDR2 FQNEAQ. CDR3 region: CASSNILRDTRGTIYF. The CDR3 bases are TGTGCCAGCAGCAACATCCTCCGGGACACCCGGGGCACCATATATTTT.

This clone has only a few counts. The gene calls are TRBV5-1 and TRBJ1-1; D is ambiguous. Per the germline V gene, CDR1 is SGHRS and CDR2 is YFSETQ. V lost 6 bases and J lost 4, with 16 bases in between. The CDR3 runs 14 residues. The CDR3 DNA reads as TGCGCCAGCACCTGGACGGGAGGAAGCACTGAAGCTTTCTTT. Its protein is CASTWTGGSTEAFF.

The chain couples TRBV7-2 to TRBJ2-5; 10 positions match TRBD1. The germline V gene has CDR1 SGHTA and CDR2 FQGNSA. The CDR3 is made up of 16 amino acids. Trimming at V came to 7 bases and at J to 7 bases, leaving 15 bases not matched to a gene. CDR3 bases: TGTGCCAGCACCCCCCAGGTGGGGACAGGGGTATGGACCCAGTACTTC. It yields the protein CASTPQVGTGVWTQYF.

The J gene is TRBJ2-1, the V gene TRBV27, with D unclear. This CDR3 is 13 amino acids long. The germline gives CDR1 MNHEY, CDR2 SMNVEV (reference sequence). V was cut by 5 bases and J by 3 bases, with 8 bases left in between. Here the CDR3 DNA reads TGTGCCAGCAGTGACCGAGGCTACAATGAGCAGTTCTTC. It codes for CASSDRGYNEQFF.

This chain uses TRBV4-3 with TRBJ1-2, with TRBD1 as a possible D gene (6 bases). Per the germline V gene, CDR1 is LGHNA and CDR2 is YSLEER. The CDR3 spans 18 residues. The ends were cut back, 3 bases at V and 5 bases at J, with 25 bases in the middle. Here the CDR3 DNA reads TGCGCCAGCAGCCACCAGGCGGACGGACGGGGGAGGGGGTATGGCTACACCTTC. Translated, it gives CASSHQADGRGRGYGYTF.

The V and J genes are TRBV10-3 and TRBJ1-4; D is ambiguous. Germline V gives CDR1 ENHRY, CDR2 SYGVKD. The CDR3 spans 14 residues. V was trimmed by 0 bases and J by 7 bases, leaving 9 bases between them. The CDR3 nucleotides read TGTGCCATCAGTGAGTCGAGGCCCGTTGAAAAACTGTTTTTT. Translated, it gives CAISESRPVEKLFF.

The chain recombines TRBV25-1 with TRBJ2-3; 10 bases fit TRBD1. V was clipped by 4 bases and J by 6 bases; unmatched bases: 7. In germline, CDR1 is MGHDK, CDR2 SYGVNS. This CDR3 region has 15 residues. DNA for the CDR3: TGTGCCAGCAGTGCGGACAGGGGGGTTGGGGATACGCAGTATTTT. This gives the protein CASSADRGVGDTQYF. The entire variable domain, with the rest obtained from reference TRBV25-1 and TRBJ2-3, is as follows: EADIYQTPRYLVIGTGKKITLECSQTMGHDKMYWYQQDPGMELHLIHYSYGVNSTEKGDLSSESTVSRIRTEHFPLTLESARPSHTSQYLCASSADRGVGDTQYFGPGTRLTVL.

The chain combines TRBV18 with TRBJ2-2, with a possible D match to TRBD1 (6 bases). Germline V gives CDR1 KGHSH, CDR2 LQKENI. V gave up 3 bases and J gave up 5 bases, with 16 bases separating them. The length of the CDR3 is 16 residues. In DNA, the CDR3 is TGTGCCAGCTCACCCTACCCGGGACAAAGGACCGGGGAGCTGTTTTTT. This encodes CASSPYPGQRTGELFF.

The chain links TRBV9 to TRBJ2-5, with TRBD2 matching 7 bases. The germline V gene has CDR1 SGDLS and CDR2 YYNGEE. After removal of 4 bases from V and 3 bases from J, the junction contained 12 bases not matched to a gene. The length of the CDR3 is 16 residues. DNA of the CDR3: TGTGCCAGCAGCACCAGAAGTGGGGAGGGGAAAGAGACCCAGTACTTC. Its translation is CASSTRSGEGKETQYF.

This clone was picked up a small number of times. This sequence joins TRBV5-5 and TRBJ2-3; 11 bases agree with TRBD2. Germline loops: CDR1 SGHKS, CDR2 YYEKEE (reference sequence). Unmatched junction bases numbered 4, after V lost 4 bases and J lost 0 bases. This CDR3 contains 16 residues. CDR3 sequence (DNA): TGTGCCAGCAGCCCGGGACTAGCGGTGAGCACAGATACGCAGTATTTT. This codes for CASSPGLAVSTDTQYF.

This sequence joins TRBV5-1 and TRBJ2-5, with 7 bases fitting TRBD1. The length of the CDR3 is 16 residues. Trimming cost V 0 bases and J 4 bases; bases outside gene matches: 9. Germline V gene sequence: CDR1 SGHRS, CDR2 YFSETQ. CDR3 sequence: CASSLDGRGWPETQYF. CDR3 nucleotide sequence: TGCGCCAGCAGCTTGGATGGCAGGGGGTGGCCAGAGACCCAGTACTTC. Supplemented by reference TRBV5-1 and TRBJ2-5, the full variable domain reads KAGVTQTPRYLIKTRGQQVTLSCSPISGHRSVSWYQQTPGQGLQFLFEYFSETQRNKGNFPGRFSGRQFSNSRSEMNVSTLELGDSALYLCASSLDGRGWPETQYFGPGTRLLVL.

This clone was counted once. V gene TRBV5-6 combines with J gene TRBJ1-2, with 9 bases that match TRBD1. With 3 bases clipped from V and 2 bases from J, the junction kept 11 bases outside the gene matches. This CDR3 is built from 17 residues. Germline assignment: CDR1 SGHDT and CDR2 YYEEEE. The CDR3 DNA sequence: TGTGCCAGCAGCTCCTTCCGAGGACAGGGGAGGAACTATGGCTACACCTTC. Translating gives CASSSFRGQGRNYGYTF.

The CDR3 region is CASSQEGLTSGGDLRVYNEQFF. The CDR3 DNA sequence: TGTGCCAGCAGCCAAGAAGGTCTGACTAGCGGGGGGGACCTACGGGTGTACAATGAGCAGTTCTTC. This chain links TRBV4-2 with TRBJ2-1, with 14 bases identical to TRBD2. CDR1 is LGHNA, CDR2 YNFKEQ, per germline. The CDR3 runs to 22 residues. With 0 bases clipped from V and 4 bases from J, the junction kept 17 bases outside the gene matches.

The chain employs TRBV19 and TRBJ1-2, with D unclear. V was shortened by 1 base and J by 8 bases, with 11 bases between the two germline ends. Looked up from germline, CDR1 is LNHDA and CDR2 is SQIVND (reference sequence). The CDR3 is 13 residues long. CDR3 sequence (DNA): TGTGCCAGTAGTATAGTGAGGTCTTGGGGCTACACCTTC. Translation: CASSIVRSWGYTF.

This clone appeared a single time. The junction differs from germline at one of its ends, possibly a read error. The rearrangement joins TRBV10-3 to TRBJ2-7; TRBD1 matches at 9 bases. The CDR3 is 15 amino acids. The germline V gene encodes CDR1 ENHRY and CDR2 SYGVKD. The CDR3 spells CAISGTGTGNLEQYF. CDR3 DNA: TGTGCTATCAGCGGAACCGGGACAGGGAACCTCGAGCAGTACTTC.

The chain couples TRBV6-5 to TRBJ2-2; unclear D gene. V lost 5 bases and J lost 7, with 11 bases in between. Germline CDR1 reads MNHEY; CDR2 reads SVGAGI. The CDR3 length is 13 residues. Here the CDR3 reads CASSEVGDGELFF. The CDR3 nucleotides are TGTGCCAGCAGTGAAGTTGGAGACGGGGAGCTGTTTTTT.

This clone was detected once. The J gene is TRBJ1-4, the V gene TRBV28, with D hard to call. Trimming stripped 6 bases from V and 0 bases from J, with 2 bases between. CDR1 is MDHEN, CDR2 SYDVKM, per germline. The CDR3 is 12 amino acids. Here the CDR3 reads CASSTTNEKLFF. CDR3 sequence (DNA): TGTGCCAGCAGCACAACTAATGAAAAACTGTTTTTT.

This chain uses TRBV5-8 with TRBJ2-5, with D possibly TRBD2 on 5 matching bases. The V end lost 0 bases, the J end lost 0 bases, and 12 bases lay between the germline ends. This CDR3 comprises 16 residues. CDR1 and CDR2 from the germline V gene are SGHTS and YDEGEE. The CDR3 region is CASSLGVTMHQETQYF. The CDR3 DNA follows: TGTGCCAGCAGCTTGGGCGTGACTATGCACCAAGAGACCCAGTACTTC.

The V and J genes are TRBV5-1 and TRBJ2-2, with D perhaps matching TRBD2 (6 bases). The V end was cut by 3 bases, the J end by 0 bases, with 12 bases between. The V gene's germline CDR1 is SGHRS and CDR2 YFSETQ. This CDR3 is built from 16 residues. CDR3 residues: CASSSSGTANTGELFF. DNA of the CDR3: TGCGCCAGCAGCTCCTCCGGGACTGCGAACACCGGGGAGCTGTTTTTT.

The chain carries TRBV18 and TRBJ1-5; D unclear. Trimming shortened V by 4 bases and J by 2 bases, and 6 bases separated the two germline ends. The CDR3 has 13 amino acids. The germline CDR1 and CDR2 sequences are KGHSH and LQKENI. The CDR3 here is CASSREGNQPQHF. The CDR3 coding sequence is TGTGCCAGCTCACGGGAGGGCAATCAGCCCCAGCATTTT.